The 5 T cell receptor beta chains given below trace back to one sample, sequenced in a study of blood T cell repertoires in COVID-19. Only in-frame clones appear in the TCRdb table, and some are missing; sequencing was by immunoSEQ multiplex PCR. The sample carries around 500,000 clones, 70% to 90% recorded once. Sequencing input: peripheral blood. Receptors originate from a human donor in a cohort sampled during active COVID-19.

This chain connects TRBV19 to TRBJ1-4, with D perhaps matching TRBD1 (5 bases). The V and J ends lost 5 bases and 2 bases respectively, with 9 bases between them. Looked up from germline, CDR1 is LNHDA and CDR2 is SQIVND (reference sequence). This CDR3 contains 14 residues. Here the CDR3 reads CASSSTATNEKLFF. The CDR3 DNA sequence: TGTGCCAGTAGTTCGACAGCGACTAATGAAAAACTGTTTTTT.

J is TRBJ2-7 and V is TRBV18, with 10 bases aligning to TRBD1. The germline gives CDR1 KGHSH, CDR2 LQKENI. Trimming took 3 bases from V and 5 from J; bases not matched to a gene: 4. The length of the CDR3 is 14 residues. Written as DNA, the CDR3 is TGTGCCAGCTCACCGCAGACAGGGGGCGACGAGCAGTACTTC. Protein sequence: CASSPQTGGDEQYF.

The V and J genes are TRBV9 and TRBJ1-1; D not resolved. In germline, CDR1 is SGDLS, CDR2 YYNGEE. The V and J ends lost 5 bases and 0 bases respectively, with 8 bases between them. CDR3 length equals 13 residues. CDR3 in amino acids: CASSNRVNTEAFF. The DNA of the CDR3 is TGTGCCAGCAGTAACAGAGTGAACACTGAAGCTTTCTTT. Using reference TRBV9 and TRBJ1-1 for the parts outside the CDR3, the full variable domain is DSGVTQTPKHLITATGQRVTLRCSPRSGDLSVYWYQQSLDQGLQFLIQYYNGEERAKGNILERFSAQQFPDLHSELNLSSLELGDSALYFCASSNRVNTEAFFGQGTRLTVV.

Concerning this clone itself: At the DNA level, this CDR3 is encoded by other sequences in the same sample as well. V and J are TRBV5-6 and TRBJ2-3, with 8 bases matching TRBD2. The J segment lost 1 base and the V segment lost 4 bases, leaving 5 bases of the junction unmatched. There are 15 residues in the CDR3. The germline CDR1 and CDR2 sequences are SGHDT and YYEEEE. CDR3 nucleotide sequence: TGTGCCAGCAGCCCCGGGGGGGGACGCACAGATACGCAGTATTTT. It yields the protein CASSPGGGRTDTQYF.

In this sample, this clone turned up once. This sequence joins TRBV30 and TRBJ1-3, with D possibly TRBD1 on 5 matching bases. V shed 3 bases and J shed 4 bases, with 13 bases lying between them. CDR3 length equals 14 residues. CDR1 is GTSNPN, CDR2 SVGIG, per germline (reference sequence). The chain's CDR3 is CAWSPGLEGNTIYF. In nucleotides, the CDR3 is TGTGCCTGGAGCCCAGGGCTGGAGGGAAACACCATATATTTT.